These 13 T cell receptor beta chains were sequenced from one sample in a study of cytotoxic CD8 clonotypes in ibrutinib-treated CLL. Clones were read by immunoSEQ multiplex PCR, and TCRdb kept only the in-frame ones, dropping some. The sample includes some 200,000 clones, approximately 72% of them seen just once. Material: PBMCs, obtained after 24 months of ibrutinib treatment. These receptors came from a human donor with chronic lymphocytic leukemia.

V is TRBV18 and J is TRBJ2-2; 15 bases are a match to TRBD2. The CDR3 consists of 21 residues. CDR1 is KGHSH and CDR2 is LQKENI in the germline V gene. Trimming took 3 bases from V and 7 from J; bases not matched to a gene: 18. As DNA, the CDR3 is TGTGCCAGCTCACCGGCGGGGGCTACACCGGGACTAGCGGGAGGAATCGGGGAGCTGTTTTTT. Translation gives CASSPAGATPGLAGGIGELFF.

The chain joins TRBV6-5 to TRBJ2-1; 11 nucleotides line up with TRBD2. After removal of 4 bases from V and 6 bases from J, the junction contained 8 bases not matched to a gene. The CDR3 length is 16 residues. CDR1 MNHEY and CDR2 SVGAGI come from the germline V gene. For the CDR3, the DNA is TGTGCCAGCAGTTCAGATAGACTAGCGGGGCTCAATGAGCAGTTCTTC. Amino acids: CASSSDRLAGLNEQFF.

This chain joins TRBV18 and TRBJ2-3, with D perhaps matching TRBD2 (6 bases). Trimming cost V 2 bases and J 2 bases, with 17 bases left between them. The CDR3 extends over 17 amino acids. Germline V gives CDR1 KGHSH, CDR2 LQKENI. The DNA for the CDR3 is TGTGCCAGCTCACCATCCACGGGACTCCTCTCCACAGATACGCAGTATTTT. As protein: CASSPSTGLLSTDTQYF. Supplemented by reference TRBV18 and TRBJ2-3, the full variable domain reads NAGVMQNPRHLVRRRGQEARLRCSPMKGHSHVYWYRQLPEEGLKFMVYLQKENIIDESGMPKERFSAEFPKEGPSILRIQQVVRGDSAAYFCASSPSTGLLSTDTQYFGPGTRLTVL.

This rearrangement joins TRBV5-6 to TRBJ2-7; TRBD2 agrees at 7 bases. Germline lookup yields CDR1 SGHDT and CDR2 YYEEEE. The junction had 17 bases not matched to a gene; V was cut back by 2 bases and J by 9 bases. The CDR3 contains 16 residues. The CDR3 nucleotides are TGTGCCAGCAGCTTCCTCAACCCACTCCGGGAGGAAGGGCAGTACTTC. Amino acids: CASSFLNPLREEGQYF.

This rearrangement joins TRBV9 to TRBJ2-7; 12 bases line up with TRBD2. The V segment lost 0 bases and the J segment 0 bases; nucleotides outside the gene matches: 10. Germline lookup yields CDR1 SGDLS and CDR2 YYNGEE. The CDR3 covers 19 residues. Here the CDR3 DNA reads TGTGCCAGCAGCGTAGGCACTAGCGGGAGGCAATTATTCTCCTACGAGCAGTACTTC. It yields the protein CASSVGTSGRQLFSYEQYF.

The chain employs TRBV9 and TRBJ2-3; no reliable D call. CDR3 size: 14 residues. Trimming cost V 4 bases and J 2 bases, with 11 bases left between them. The germline V gene has CDR1 SGDLS and CDR2 YYNGEE. The CDR3 spells CASSKEIHTDTQYF. The CDR3 DNA follows: TGTGCCAGCAGCAAAGAAATACACACAGATACGCAGTATTTT.

The CDR3 nucleotides read TGTGCCAGCAGCGACCCTCAGACTAGCGGGAGGGAGACCCAGTACTTC. Translation: CASSDPQTSGRETQYF. V and J are TRBV6-6 and TRBJ2-5, with TRBD2 matching 13 bases. The CDR3 sequence is 16 residues long. Germline assignment: CDR1 MNHNY and CDR2 SVGAGI (reference sequence). Trimming took 6 bases from V and 5 from J; bases not matched to a gene: 9.

This clone was observed a handful of times. J is TRBJ1-5 and V is TRBV2; D not resolved. This CDR3 has 13 residues. Germline values: CDR1 SNHLY, CDR2 FYNNEI. V lost 2 bases and J lost 15, with 17 bases in between. The DNA for the CDR3 is TGTGCCAGCAGTGAACTTCGTAGGGCGGAGCGGCATTTT. Its protein is CASSELRRAERHF.

The genes are TRBV5-1 and TRBJ2-1; a weak D match, TRBD1 (6 bases). The germline CDR1 and CDR2 sequences are SGHRS and YFSETQ. The CDR3 has 16 residues. V was pared by 0 bases and J by 4 bases, with 14 bases between. The CDR3 reads CASSLGTWGPYNEQFF. The CDR3, as DNA: TGCGCCAGCAGCTTGGGGACATGGGGGCCATACAATGAGCAGTTCTTC.

This clone was recorded only once. The chain has TRBV6-5 and TRBJ2-7; D gene unclear. This CDR3 is 15 amino acids long. CDR1 and CDR2 (germline): MNHEY, SVGAGI. Trimming stripped 2 bases from V and 1 base from J, with 12 bases between. CDR3 region: CASSYSVLGSYEQYF. The CDR3 DNA reads TGTGCCAGCAGTTACAGTGTATTGGGTTCCTACGAGCAGTACTTC.

This chain links TRBV10-3 with TRBJ2-2, with 9 bases lining up with TRBD1. Per germline, CDR1 ENHRY and CDR2 SYGVKD. V lost 1 base, J lost 0 bases, and 3 bases stayed unmatched. This CDR3 is built from 17 residues. The CDR3 DNA is TGTGCCATCAGTGAGTGGACAGGGGCTACGAACACCGGGGAGCTGTTTTTT. It is translated as CAISEWTGATNTGELFF.

This clone was picked up many times. The chain joins TRBV5-1 to TRBJ1-1; D perhaps matches TRBD1 (5 bases). The V gene's germline CDR1 is SGHRS and CDR2 YFSETQ. This CDR3 region has 17 residues. With 7 bases removed from V and 1 base from J, the gap between germline ends came to 23 bases. DNA for the CDR3: TGCGCCAGCTCAATGGGTCCGAACCGGCAGGGGAACACTGAAGCTTTCTTT. It yields the protein CASSMGPNRQGNTEAFF.

The chain has TRBV9 and TRBJ1-3; TRBD1 matches 7 bases. Germline trimming cut 4 bases from V and 4 bases from J; bases unmatched to any gene: 8. The CDR3 is 15 amino acids. Germline V gene lookup returns CDR1 SGDLS and CDR2 YYNGEE. The CDR3 DNA is TGTGCCAGCAGCCCCCGGCAGGGGGGAGGAAACACCATATATTTT. This encodes CASSPRQGGGNTIYF. The variable domain in full, with the rest retrieved from reference TRBV9 and TRBJ1-3, is DSGVTQTPKHLITATGQRVTLRCSPRSGDLSVYWYQQSLDQGLQFLIQYYNGEERAKGNILERFSAQQFPDLHSELNLSSLELGDSALYFCASSPRQGGGNTIYFGEGSWLTVV.